This TCR beta chain was captured in a study of blood T cells in healthy people across ages. Germline V gene data show CDR1 as PRHDT and CDR2 as FYEKMQ (reference sequence). V was clipped by 1 base and J by 13 bases; unmatched bases: 10. The CDR3 has 14 amino acids. Sample-barcoded 5' priming and a J-beta primer mix drove a second PCR of roughly 7 to 11 cycles. TCRdb passed the 5' RACE reads through MiXCR, listing each CDR3 protein once. Of about 1.1 million distinct CDR3 sequences in the sample, around two fifths are singletons; the top ten hold about an eighth. RNA extraction gave at least 5.5 micrograms of total RNA per sample.

The gene calls are TRBV13 and TRBJ2-1, with 7 bases fitting TRBD1. The sequencing input was blood. The origin of this receptor is a man between 18 and 35 years old in good health. CDR3 in amino acids: CASSLEQGLETQFF. The DNA for the CDR3 is TGTGCCAGCAGCTTAGAACAGGGGTTGGAGACCCAGTTCTTC.